The present entry profiles one T cell receptor (beta chain) with its context. CDR3 size: 15 residues. Looked up from germline, CDR1 is SGHTA and CDR2 is FQGTGA. The V gene lost 4 bases and the J gene lost 2 bases, with 11 bases spanning the gap. These data originate in a study of OX40 agonist ivuxolimab in advanced cancers. Study-wide context: The dose of intravenous ivuxolimab that patients received every 2 weeks ranged from 0.01 to 10 mg/kg.

Generated by immunoSEQ multiplex PCR, the TCRdb table keeps only in-frame clones and is missing some. The sample consists of almost 70,000 clones, roughly 92% of them appearing once. The receptor was derived from an adult with an advanced solid tumor such as melanoma, head and neck, liver or kidney cancer. This sequence joins TRBV7-3 and TRBJ2-2; possibly TRBD1 for D (5 bases). The specimen was CD4+ or CD8+ T cells sorted from blood, collected in a trial of the OX40 agonist ivuxolimab. CDR3 sequence (DNA): TGTGCCAGCAGCTCCAGGGTTTCAAACACCGGGGAGCTGTTTTTT. Its protein product is CASSSRVSNTGELFF.